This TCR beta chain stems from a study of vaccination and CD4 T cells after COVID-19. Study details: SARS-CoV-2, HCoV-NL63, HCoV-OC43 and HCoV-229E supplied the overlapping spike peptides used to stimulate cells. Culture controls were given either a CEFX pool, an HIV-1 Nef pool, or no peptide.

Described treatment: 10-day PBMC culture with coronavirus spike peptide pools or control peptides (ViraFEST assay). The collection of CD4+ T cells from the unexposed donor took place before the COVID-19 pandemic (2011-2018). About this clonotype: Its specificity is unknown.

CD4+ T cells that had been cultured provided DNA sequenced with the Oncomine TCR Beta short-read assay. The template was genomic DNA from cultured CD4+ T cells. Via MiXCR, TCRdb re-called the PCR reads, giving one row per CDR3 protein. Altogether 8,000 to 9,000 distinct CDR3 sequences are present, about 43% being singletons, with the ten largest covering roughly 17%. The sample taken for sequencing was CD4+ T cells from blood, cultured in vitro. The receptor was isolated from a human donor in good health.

DNA of the CDR3: TGTGCAAGTCGCTTTAAAGTTAAAGGAGGCTACACCTTC. Its protein is CASRFKVKGGYTF. The V and J genes are TRBV12-2 and TRBJ1-2. TRBV12-2 is tagged as a pseudogene. The CDR3 contains 13 residues.